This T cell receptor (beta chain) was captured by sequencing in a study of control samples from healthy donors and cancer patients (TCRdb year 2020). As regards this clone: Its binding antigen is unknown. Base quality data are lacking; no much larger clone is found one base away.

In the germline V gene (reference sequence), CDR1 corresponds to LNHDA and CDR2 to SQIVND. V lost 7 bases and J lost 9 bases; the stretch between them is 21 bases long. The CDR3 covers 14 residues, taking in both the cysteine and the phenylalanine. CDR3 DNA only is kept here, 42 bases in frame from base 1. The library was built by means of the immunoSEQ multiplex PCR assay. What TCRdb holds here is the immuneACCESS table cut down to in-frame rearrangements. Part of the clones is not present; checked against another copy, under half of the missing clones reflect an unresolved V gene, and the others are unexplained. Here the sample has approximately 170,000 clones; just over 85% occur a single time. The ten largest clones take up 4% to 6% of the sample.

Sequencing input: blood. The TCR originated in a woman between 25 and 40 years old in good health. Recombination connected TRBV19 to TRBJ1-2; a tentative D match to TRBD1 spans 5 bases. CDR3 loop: CASTLLGNGGRYTF. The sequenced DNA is TGTGCCAGTACCCTTTTGGGGAATGGGGGACGCTACACCTTC.